The clone carrying this T cell receptor (beta chain) was picked up one time. Produced via immunoSEQ multiplex PCR; TCRdb's table is partial and in-frame only. The table shows roughly 190,000 clones, with approximately 94% occurring only once. These data belong to a study of blood T cell repertoires in COVID-19. Background on the study: T cells, B-cell-depleted T cells, or PBMCs provided the cDNA or gDNA that served as material.

The CDR3 runs 15 residues. Deletions cut 6 bases from V and 6 bases from J, with 21 bases between. Germline CDR1 reads SGHAT; CDR2 reads FQNNGV. This clonotype originated in a man aged 30-40 years with COVID-19, enrolled during active disease. The chain links TRBV11-2 to TRBJ2-7; D might be TRBD1 (5 bases). Sequenced sample: peripheral blood. CDR3 in amino acids: CASSPAPRVSGEQYF. In nucleotides, the CDR3 is TGTGCCAGCAGTCCAGCACCCAGGGTCTCGGGCGAGCAGTACTTC.